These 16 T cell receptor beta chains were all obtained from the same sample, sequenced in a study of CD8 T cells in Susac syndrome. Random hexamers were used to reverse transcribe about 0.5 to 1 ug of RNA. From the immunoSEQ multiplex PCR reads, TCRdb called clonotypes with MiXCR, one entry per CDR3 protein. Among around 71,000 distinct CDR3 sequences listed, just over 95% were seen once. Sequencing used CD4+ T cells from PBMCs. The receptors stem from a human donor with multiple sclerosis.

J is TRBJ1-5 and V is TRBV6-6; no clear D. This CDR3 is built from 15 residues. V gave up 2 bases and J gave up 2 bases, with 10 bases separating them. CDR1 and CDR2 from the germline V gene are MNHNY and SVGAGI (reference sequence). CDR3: CASSYAESGNQPQHF. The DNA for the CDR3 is TGTGCCAGCAGTTACGCGGAGTCGGGCAATCAGCCCCAGCATTTT.

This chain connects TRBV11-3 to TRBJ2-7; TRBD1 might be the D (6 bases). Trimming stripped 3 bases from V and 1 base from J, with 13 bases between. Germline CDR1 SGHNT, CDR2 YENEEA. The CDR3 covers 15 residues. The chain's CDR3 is CASSLSGAGSYEQYF. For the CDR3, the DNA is TGTGCCAGCAGCTTGTCAGGGGCCGGTTCCTACGAGCAGTACTTC.

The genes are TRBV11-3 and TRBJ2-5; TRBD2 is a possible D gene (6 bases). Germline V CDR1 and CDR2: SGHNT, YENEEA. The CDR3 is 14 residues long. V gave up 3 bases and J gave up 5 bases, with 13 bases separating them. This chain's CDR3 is CASSFVTSQETQYF. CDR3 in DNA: TGTGCCAGCAGCTTTGTAACTAGCCAGGAGACCCAGTACTTC.

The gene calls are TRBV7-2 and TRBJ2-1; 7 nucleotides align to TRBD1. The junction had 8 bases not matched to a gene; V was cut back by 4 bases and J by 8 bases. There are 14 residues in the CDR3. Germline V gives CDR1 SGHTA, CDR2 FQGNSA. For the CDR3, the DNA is TGTGCCAGCAGCTCGGGACAGCAGAAGCATGAGCAGTTCTTC. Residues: CASSSGQQKHEQFF.

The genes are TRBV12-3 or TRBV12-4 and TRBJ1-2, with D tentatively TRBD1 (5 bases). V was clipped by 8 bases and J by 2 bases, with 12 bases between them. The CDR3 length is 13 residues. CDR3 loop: CASRRDGNYGYTF. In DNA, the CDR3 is TGTGCCAGCCGCCGGGACGGGAACTATGGCTACACCTTC.

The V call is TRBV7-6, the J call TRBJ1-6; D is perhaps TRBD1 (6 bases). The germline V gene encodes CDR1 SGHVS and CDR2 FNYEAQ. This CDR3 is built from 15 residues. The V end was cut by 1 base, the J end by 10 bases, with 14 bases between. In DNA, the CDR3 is TGTGCCAGCAGCTTAGTGGACAGTAAGGTGTCACCCCTCCACTTT. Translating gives CASSLVDSKVSPLHF.

The CDR3 reads CSVERDTGGGYTF. Here the CDR3 DNA reads TGCAGCGTTGAACGGGACACGGGGGGAGGCTACACCTTC. The chain links TRBV29-1 to TRBJ1-2, with a possible D match to TRBD1 (6 bases). The germline V gene encodes CDR1 SQVTM and CDR2 ANQGSEA. The CDR3 has 13 amino acids. V gave up 2 bases and J gave up 8 bases, with 15 bases separating them.

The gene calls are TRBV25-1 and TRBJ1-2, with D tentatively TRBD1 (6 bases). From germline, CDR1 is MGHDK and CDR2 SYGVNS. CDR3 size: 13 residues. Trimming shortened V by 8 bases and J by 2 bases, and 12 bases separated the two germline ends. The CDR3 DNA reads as TGTGCCAGCCAGTCGACAGGCAACTATGGCTACACCTTC. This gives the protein CASQSTGNYGYTF.

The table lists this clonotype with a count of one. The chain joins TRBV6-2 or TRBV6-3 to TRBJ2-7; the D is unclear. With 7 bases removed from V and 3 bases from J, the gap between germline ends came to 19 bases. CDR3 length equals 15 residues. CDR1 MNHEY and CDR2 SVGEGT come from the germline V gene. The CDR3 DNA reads TGTGCCAGCACCTTCCGAGGCGCTGTAAACTACGAGCAGTACTTC. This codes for CASTFRGAVNYEQYF.

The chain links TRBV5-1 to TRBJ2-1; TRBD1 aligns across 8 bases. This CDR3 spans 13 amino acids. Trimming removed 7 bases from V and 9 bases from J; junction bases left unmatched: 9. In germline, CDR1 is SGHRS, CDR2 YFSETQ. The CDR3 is CASGARGQGEQFF. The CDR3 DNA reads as TGCGCCAGCGGGGCTCGCGGACAGGGTGAGCAGTTCTTC.

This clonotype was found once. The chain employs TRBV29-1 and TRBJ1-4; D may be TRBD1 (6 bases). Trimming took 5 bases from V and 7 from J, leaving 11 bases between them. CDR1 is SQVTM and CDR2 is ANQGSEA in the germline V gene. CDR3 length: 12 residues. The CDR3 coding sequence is TGCAGCGTTCAGGACAGAGGTGAAAAACTGTTTTTT. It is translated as CSVQDRGEKLFF.

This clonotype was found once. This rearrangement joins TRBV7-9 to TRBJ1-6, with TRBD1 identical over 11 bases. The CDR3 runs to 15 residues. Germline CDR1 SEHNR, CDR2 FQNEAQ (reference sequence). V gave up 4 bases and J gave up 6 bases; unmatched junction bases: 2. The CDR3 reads CASSSGTGGNSPLHF. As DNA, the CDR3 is TGTGCCAGCAGCTCAGGGACAGGGGGTAATTCACCCCTCCACTTT.

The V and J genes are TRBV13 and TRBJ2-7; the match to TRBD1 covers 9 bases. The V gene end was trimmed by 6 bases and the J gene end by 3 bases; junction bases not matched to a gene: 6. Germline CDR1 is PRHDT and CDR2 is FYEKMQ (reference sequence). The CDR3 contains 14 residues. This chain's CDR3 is CASRRTGESYEQYF. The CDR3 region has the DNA TGTGCCAGCAGACGGACAGGGGAAAGCTACGAGCAGTACTTC.

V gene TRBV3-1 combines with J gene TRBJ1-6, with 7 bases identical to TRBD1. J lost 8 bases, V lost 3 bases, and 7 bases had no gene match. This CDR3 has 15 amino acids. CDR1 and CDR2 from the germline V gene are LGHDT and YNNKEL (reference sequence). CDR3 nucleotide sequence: TGTGCCAGCAGCCAGGTTTCAGGGGGAGATTCACCCCTCCACTTT. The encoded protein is CASSQVSGGDSPLHF.

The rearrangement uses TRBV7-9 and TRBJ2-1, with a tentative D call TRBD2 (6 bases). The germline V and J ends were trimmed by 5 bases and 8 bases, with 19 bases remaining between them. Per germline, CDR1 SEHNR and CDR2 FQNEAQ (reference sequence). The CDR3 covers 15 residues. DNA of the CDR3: TGTGCCAGCAGCGCCCGCCAGTCGGGGAGGTATGAGCAGTTCTTC. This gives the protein CASSARQSGRYEQFF.

The chain's CDR3 is CASSRTGTLAYEQYF. The CDR3 region has the DNA TGTGCCAGCAGTCGTACCGGGACATTGGCCTACGAGCAGTACTTC. The V and J genes are TRBV12-3 or TRBV12-4 and TRBJ2-7, with D perhaps matching TRBD1 (6 bases). The CDR3 covers 15 residues. V lost 5 bases and J lost 2, with 16 bases in between.